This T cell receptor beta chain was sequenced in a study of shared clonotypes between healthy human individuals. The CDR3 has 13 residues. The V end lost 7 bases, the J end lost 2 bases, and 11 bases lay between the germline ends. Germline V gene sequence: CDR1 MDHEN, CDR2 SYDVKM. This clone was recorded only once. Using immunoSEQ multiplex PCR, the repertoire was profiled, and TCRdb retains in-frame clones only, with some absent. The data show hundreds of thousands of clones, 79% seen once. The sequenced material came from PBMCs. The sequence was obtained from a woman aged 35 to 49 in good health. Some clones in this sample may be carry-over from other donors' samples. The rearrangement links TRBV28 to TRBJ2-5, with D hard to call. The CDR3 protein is CASNLLRQETQYF. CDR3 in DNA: TGTGCCAGCAATCTCCTGCGGCAAGAGACCCAGTACTTC.